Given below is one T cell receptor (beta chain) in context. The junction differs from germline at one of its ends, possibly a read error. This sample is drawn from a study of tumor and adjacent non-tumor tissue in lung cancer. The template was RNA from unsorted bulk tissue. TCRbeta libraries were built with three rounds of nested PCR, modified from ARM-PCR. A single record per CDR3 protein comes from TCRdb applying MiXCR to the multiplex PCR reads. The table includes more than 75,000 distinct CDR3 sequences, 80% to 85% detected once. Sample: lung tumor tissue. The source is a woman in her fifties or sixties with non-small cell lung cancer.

CDR3 coding DNA: TGCAGCCCCGACGGGACTAGCGGGATGAATGAGCGGTTCTTC. As protein: CSPDGTSGMNERFF. The chain couples TRBV29-1 to TRBJ2-1; TRBD2 matches 13 bases. The CDR3 has 14 residues. Germline values: CDR1 SQVTM, CDR2 ANQGSEA.